The 20 T cell receptor beta chains presented below share a single source sample, sequenced in a study of blood T cell repertoires in COVID-19. Clones were sequenced by immunoSEQ multiplex PCR, and TCRdb holds only the in-frame ones, with some missing. Here the sample spans roughly 250,000 clones, 82% being singletons. What was sequenced was peripheral blood. Source of these receptors: a woman aged 80 or older with active or convalescent COVID-19.

The V gene is TRBV27, the J gene TRBJ2-1; TRBD2 agrees at 15 bases. CDR3 size: 21 residues. Germline values: CDR1 MNHEY, CDR2 SMNVEV (reference sequence). V gave up 3 bases and J gave up 2 bases; unmatched junction bases: 14. The CDR3 protein is CASSFDGGTSGRKYTYNEQFF. The CDR3 DNA reads TGTGCCAGCAGTTTTGACGGTGGGACTAGCGGGAGGAAGTATACCTACAATGAGCAGTTCTTC.

This chain connects TRBV25-1 to TRBJ1-6; 8 bases align to TRBD1. V lost 8 bases and J lost 7; bases outside the gene matches: 16. CDR3 length equals 17 residues. Per germline, CDR1 MGHDK and CDR2 SYGVNS. The CDR3 spells CASDGGAGGFRNSPLHF. As DNA, the CDR3 is TGTGCCAGCGACGGAGGGGCAGGGGGCTTTAGAAATTCACCCCTCCACTTT. Complete variable domain (other parts from reference TRBV25-1 and TRBJ1-6): EADIYQTPRYLVIGTGKKITLECSQTMGHDKMYWYQQDPGMELHLIHYSYGVNSTEKGDLSSESTVSRIRTEHFPLTLESARPSHTSQYLCASDGGAGGFRNSPLHFGNGTRLTVT.

The rearrangement uses TRBV12-5 and TRBJ2-7; D is perhaps TRBD1 (6 bases). The germline gives CDR1 LGHNT, CDR2 FRNRAP. V lost 6 bases and J lost 7, with 19 bases in between. The CDR3 spans 14 residues. The CDR3 nucleotides read TGTGCTAGTGGCCCCGGGACACGAGTTTCAGAGCAGTACTTC. This gives the protein CASGPGTRVSEQYF.

This chain uses TRBV4-2 with TRBJ2-3; 7 bases agree with TRBD2. V lost 0 bases and J lost 0; bases outside the gene matches: 12. In germline, CDR1 is LGHNA, CDR2 YNFKEQ. This CDR3 has 19 amino acids. The CDR3 DNA reads as TGTGCCAGCAGCCAAGATGAGCGCTCCCGGGGACTAAGCACAGATACGCAGTATTTT. Its protein is CASSQDERSRGLSTDTQYF.

V and J are TRBV6-1 and TRBJ1-2; 8 nucleotides match TRBD1. The CDR3 has 15 residues. V gave up 1 base and J gave up 9 bases; unmatched junction bases: 10. Germline CDR1 MNHNS, CDR2 SASEGT. CDR3 coding DNA: TGTGCCAGCAGTGAAGTGTTTCGTGACAGGGGTAGCTACACCTTC. The encoded protein is CASSEVFRDRGSYTF.

The rearrangement uses TRBV6-5 and TRBJ1-1; the D is unclear. CDR3 length equals 13 residues. CDR1 MNHEY and CDR2 SVGAGI come from the germline V gene. Trimming cost V 5 bases and J 5 bases, with 12 bases left between them. The CDR3 DNA reads TGTGCCAGCAGTACTTTTACCGGGACTGAAGCTTTCTTT. Translating gives CASSTFTGTEAFF.

A single count supports this clone. The CDR3 bases are TGTGCCAGCAGTTCGACAGTTTATAGCAATCAGCCCCAGCATTTT. Translating gives CASSSTVYSNQPQHF. The rearrangement uses TRBV28 and TRBJ1-5; D perhaps matches TRBD1 (5 bases). The length of the CDR3 is 15 residues. V shed 4 bases and J shed 0 bases, with 10 bases lying between them. Looked up from germline, CDR1 is MDHEN and CDR2 is SYDVKM.

This clone was detected only once. The gene calls are TRBV3-1 (or the pseudogene TRBV3-2) and TRBJ2-3; D possibly corresponds to TRBD2 (7 bases). From germline, CDR1 is LGHDT and CDR2 YNNKEL (reference sequence). Trimming left V 1 base short and J 2 bases short, with 13 bases between. CDR3 length: 16 residues. For the CDR3, the DNA is TGTGCCAGCAGCCAAGTCCGGGGGGCCTACACAGATACGCAGTATTTT. It codes for CASSQVRGAYTDTQYF.

The chain combines TRBV30 with TRBJ1-5; D gene uncertain. Trimming cost V 0 bases and J 4 bases, with 16 bases left between them. Looked up from germline, CDR1 is GTSNPN and CDR2 is SVGIG (reference sequence). This CDR3 is built from 16 residues. CDR3 in DNA: TGTGCCTGGAGTGTACGAAGAGGGATTGGGAATCAGCCCCAGCATTTT. It is translated as CAWSVRRGIGNQPQHF. The variable domain in full, completed from reference TRBV30 and TRBJ1-5, reads SQTIHQWPATLVQPVGSPLSLECTVEGTSNPNLYWYRQAAGRGLQLLFYSVGIGQISSEVPQNLSASRPQDRQFILSSKKLLLSDSGFYLCAWSVRRGIGNQPQHFGDGTRLSIL.

The genes are TRBV18 and TRBJ2-1; 12 nucleotides line up with TRBD2. The ends lost 2 bases at V and 4 bases at J; junction bases unmatched: 6. Per the germline V gene, CDR1 is KGHSH and CDR2 is LQKENI. The CDR3 covers 17 residues. In nucleotides, the CDR3 is TGTGCCAGCTCACCAACTAGCGGGAGGCGTCTTTACAATGAGCAGTTCTTC. It yields the protein CASSPTSGRRLYNEQFF.

The gene calls are TRBV2 and TRBJ2-7; 14 nucleotides agree with TRBD2. CDR1 SNHLY and CDR2 FYNNEI come from the germline V gene. CDR3 length: 13 amino acids. Trimming removed 6 bases from V and 7 bases from J; junction bases left unmatched: 2. CDR3 in DNA: TGTGCCAGCAGCAGACTAGCGGGAGGGGAGCAGTACTTC. Translating gives CASSRLAGGEQYF.

This clone occurred a few times. The V gene is TRBV3-1 (or the pseudogene TRBV3-2), the J gene TRBJ2-2; 11 nucleotides agree with TRBD2. Losses at the gene ends were 6 bases for V and 7 bases for J; bases not matched to a gene: 13. The CDR3 runs to 17 residues. Germline-derived CDR1 and CDR2 are LGHDT and YNNKEL (reference sequence). CDR3 coding DNA: TGTGCCAGCAGTCAAACGACTAGCGGGGTTAAGAGCGGGGAGCTGTTTTTT. It translates to CASSQTTSGVKSGELFF.

The chain uses TRBV28 and TRBJ2-7, with 12 bases aligning to TRBD1. V gave up 5 bases and J gave up 4 bases; unmatched junction bases: 6. The length of the CDR3 is 15 residues. CDR1 is MDHEN and CDR2 is SYDVKM in the germline V gene. The CDR3 is CASSPPGQGAYEQYF. The DNA for the CDR3 is TGTGCCAGCAGTCCACCGGGACAGGGGGCGTACGAGCAGTACTTC.

V usage is TRBV29-1 and J usage is TRBJ1-1; 9 bases are a match to TRBD1. Germline CDR1 is SQVTM and CDR2 is ANQGSEA. This CDR3 has 13 residues. V shed 6 bases and J 4 bases; nucleotides not matched to a gene: 6. The CDR3, as DNA: TGCAGCGTAGTACAGGGGGCGCGCACTGAAGCTTTCTTT. Its translation is CSVVQGARTEAFF.

The rearrangement uses TRBV5-1 and TRBJ2-2, with 9 bases fitting TRBD1. CDR1 SGHRS and CDR2 YFSETQ come from the germline V gene. The length of the CDR3 is 15 residues. V dropped 4 bases and J dropped 4; count of bases not matched to a gene: 5. As DNA, the CDR3 is TGCGCCAGCAGCGTTGGGACAGGGACCACCGGGGAGCTGTTTTTT. Translation: CASSVGTGTTGELFF.

The chain combines TRBV28 with TRBJ1-5; TRBD1 might be the D (5 bases). Germline V CDR1 and CDR2: MDHEN, SYDVKM. CDR3 length: 14 amino acids. The ends were cut back, 3 bases at V and 6 bases at J, with 12 bases in the middle. This CDR3 reads CASSFEGALQPQHF. CDR3 DNA sequence: TGTGCCAGCAGTTTTGAAGGGGCTCTTCAGCCCCAGCATTTT.

The rearrangement uses TRBV9 and TRBJ2-6; D possibly corresponds to TRBD2 (5 bases). CDR1 is SGDLS and CDR2 is YYNGEE in the germline V gene. The CDR3 runs to 16 residues. Deletions cut 0 bases from V and 4 bases from J, with 11 bases between. The CDR3 sequence: CASSVGGPGGANVLTF. In nucleotides, the CDR3 is TGTGCCAGCAGCGTAGGAGGTCCGGGAGGGGCCAACGTCCTGACTTTC.

The rearrangement joins TRBV7-9 to TRBJ2-2; D not resolved. The germline gives CDR1 SEHNR, CDR2 FQNEAQ (reference sequence). The CDR3 is made up of 16 amino acids. V dropped 1 base and J dropped 0 bases, with 9 bases sitting between them. CDR3 residues: CASSLVANANTGELFF. The CDR3 DNA reads as TGTGCCAGCAGCTTAGTGGCCAACGCGAACACCGGGGAGCTGTTTTTT.

This chain connects TRBV14 to TRBJ1-2; 8 bases are shared with TRBD1. The CDR3 sequence is 15 residues long. The germline V gene has CDR1 SGHDN and CDR2 FVKESK. Trimming cost V 2 bases and J 7 bases; bases outside gene matches: 9. CDR3 DNA sequence: TGTGCCAGCAGCCAACCGATGACAGGGGCATTTGGCTACACCTTC. Amino acids: CASSQPMTGAFGYTF.

This chain connects TRBV2 to TRBJ1-1; 8 nucleotides agree with TRBD1. Germline V gene lookup returns CDR1 SNHLY and CDR2 FYNNEI. This CDR3 comprises 12 residues. Trimming removed 8 bases from V and 10 bases from J; junction bases left unmatched: 9. This chain's CDR3 is CASAIRGQGAFF. CDR3 coding DNA: TGTGCCAGCGCTATCAGGGGGCAGGGAGCTTTCTTT. The complete variable domain, with remaining parts taken from reference TRBV2 and TRBJ1-1, reads EPEVTQTPSHQVTQMGQEVILRCVPISNHLYFYWYRQILGQKVEFLVSFYNNEISEKSEIFDDQFSVERPDGSNFTLKIRSTKLEDSAMYFCASAIRGQGAFFGQGTRLTVV.